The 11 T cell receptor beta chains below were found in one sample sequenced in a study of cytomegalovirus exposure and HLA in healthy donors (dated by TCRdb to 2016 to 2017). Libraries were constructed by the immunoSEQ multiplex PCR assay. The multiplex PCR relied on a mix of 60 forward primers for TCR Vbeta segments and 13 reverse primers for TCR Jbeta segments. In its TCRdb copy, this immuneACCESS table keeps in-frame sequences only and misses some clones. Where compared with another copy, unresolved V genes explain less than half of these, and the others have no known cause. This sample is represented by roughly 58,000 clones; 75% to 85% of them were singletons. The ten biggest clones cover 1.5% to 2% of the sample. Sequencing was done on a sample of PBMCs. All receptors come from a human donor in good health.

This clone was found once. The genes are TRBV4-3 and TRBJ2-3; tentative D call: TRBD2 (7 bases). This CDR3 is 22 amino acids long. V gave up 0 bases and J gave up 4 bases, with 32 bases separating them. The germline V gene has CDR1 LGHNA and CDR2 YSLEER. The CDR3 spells CASSQDSSSTYGGGVPPDTQYF. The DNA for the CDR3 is TGCGCCAGCAGCCAAGATTCGTCGTCTACCTATGGGGGGGGCGTCCCCCCAGATACGCAGTATTTT.

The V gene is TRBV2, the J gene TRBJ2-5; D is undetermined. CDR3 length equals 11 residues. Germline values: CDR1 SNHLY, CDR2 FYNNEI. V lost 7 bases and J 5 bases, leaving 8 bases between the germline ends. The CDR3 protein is CASTARETQYF. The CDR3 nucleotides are TGTGCCAGCACAGCGAGGGAGACCCAGTACTTC.

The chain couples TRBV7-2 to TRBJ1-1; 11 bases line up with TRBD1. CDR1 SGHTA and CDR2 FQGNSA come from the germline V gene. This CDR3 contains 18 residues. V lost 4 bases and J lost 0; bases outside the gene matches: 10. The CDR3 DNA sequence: TGTGCCAGCAGCTCGAACCGAGGGGGACAGGGGGTGAACACTGAAGCTTTCTTT. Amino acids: CASSSNRGGQGVNTEAFF.

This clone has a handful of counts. The CDR3, as DNA: TGTGCCAGCAGTGAATTGGCGGGGACCTACAATGAGCAGTTCTTC. Amino acids: CASSELAGTYNEQFF. This chain uses TRBV6-1 with TRBJ2-1; tentatively, D is TRBD2 (6 bases). This CDR3 contains 15 residues. V lost 2 bases and J lost 2, with 10 bases in between. Germline CDR1 and CDR2: MNHNS and SASEGT.

DNA for the CDR3: TGTGCCAGCAGCTTAAAGTTAGCGGGGGGGCCTGATGAGCAGTTCTTC. Translated: CASSLKLAGGPDEQFF. V is TRBV7-3 and J is TRBJ2-1, with 11 bases aligning to TRBD2. The CDR3 length is 16 residues. V was clipped by 1 base and J by 8 bases; unmatched bases: 7. CDR1 is SGHTA, CDR2 FQGTGA, per germline.

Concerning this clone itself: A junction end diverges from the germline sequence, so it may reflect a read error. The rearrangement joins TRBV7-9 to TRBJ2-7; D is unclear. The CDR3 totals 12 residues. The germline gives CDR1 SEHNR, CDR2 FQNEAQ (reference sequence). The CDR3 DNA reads TGTTCCAGCAGCTCCCTCTCCTACGAGCAGTACTTC. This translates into CSSSSLSYEQYF.

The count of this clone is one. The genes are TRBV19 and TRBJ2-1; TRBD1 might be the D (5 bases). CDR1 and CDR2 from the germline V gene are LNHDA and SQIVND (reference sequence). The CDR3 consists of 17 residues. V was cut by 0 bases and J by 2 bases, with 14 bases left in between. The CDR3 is CASSIDLGRLAYNEQFF. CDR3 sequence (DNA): TGTGCCAGTAGTATAGATTTGGGGCGGTTAGCCTACAATGAGCAGTTCTTC.

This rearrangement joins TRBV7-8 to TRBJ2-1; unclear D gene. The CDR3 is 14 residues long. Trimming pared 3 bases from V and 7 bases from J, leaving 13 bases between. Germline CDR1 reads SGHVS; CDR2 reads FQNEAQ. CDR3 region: CASSFDTGWNEQFF. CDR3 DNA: TGTGCCAGCAGCTTCGACACTGGTTGGAATGAGCAGTTCTTC.

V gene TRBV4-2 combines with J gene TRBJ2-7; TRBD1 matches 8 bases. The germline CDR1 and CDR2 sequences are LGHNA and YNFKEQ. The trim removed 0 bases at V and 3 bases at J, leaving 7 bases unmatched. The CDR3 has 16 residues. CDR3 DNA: TGTGCCAGCAGCCAAGAATGGTCAGGGGGCTACTACGAGCAGTACTTC. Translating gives CASSQEWSGGYYEQYF.

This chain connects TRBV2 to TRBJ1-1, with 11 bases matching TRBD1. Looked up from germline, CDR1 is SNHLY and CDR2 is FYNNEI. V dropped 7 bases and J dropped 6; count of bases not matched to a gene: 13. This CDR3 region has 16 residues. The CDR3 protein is CASIYRPRDRGSEAFF. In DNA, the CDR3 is TGTGCCAGCATTTACCGACCCAGGGACAGGGGGTCTGAAGCTTTCTTT. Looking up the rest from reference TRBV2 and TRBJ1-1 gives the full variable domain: EPEVTQTPSHQVTQMGQEVILRCVPISNHLYFYWYRQILGQKVEFLVSFYNNEISEKSEIFDDQFSVERPDGSNFTLKIRSTKLEDSAMYFCASIYRPRDRGSEAFFGQGTRLTVV.

The CDR3 reads CASSRAGRSTDTQYF. Here the CDR3 DNA reads TGTGCCAGCAGCAGAGCGGGTAGGAGCACAGATACGCAGTATTTT. The V call is TRBV7-9, the J call TRBJ2-3; tentative D call: TRBD2 (6 bases). The CDR3 is made up of 15 amino acids. CDR1 SEHNR and CDR2 FQNEAQ come from the germline V gene (reference sequence). Trimming took 5 bases from V and 0 from J, leaving 12 bases between them.